In its sample, the clone carrying this T cell receptor (beta chain) was seen a few times. Its target is unknown. The sample originates from a study of cytomegalovirus exposure and HLA in healthy donors. Overall study context: Samples from HLA-typed donors yielded around 79 million unique TCRs in an early data release.

The study's findings and limits: A few V segments could not be told apart, such as TRBV6-2 and TRBV6-3, and were left out.

The CDR3 consists of 16 residues. The ends lost 5 bases at V and 2 bases at J; junction bases unmatched: 6. CDR1 and CDR2 from the germline V gene are SGHTA and FQGNSA. A multiplex PCR was run with 60 Vbeta primers and 13 Jbeta primers. The assay was immunoSEQ multiplex PCR, and TCRdb's table has in-frame clones only and misses some. The sample carries under 130,000 clones, over 12% recorded once. V gene TRBV7-2 combines with J gene TRBJ2-5, with 12 bases that match TRBD2. The sample was PBMCs. The source of this sequence is a female donor in good health and CMV-seronegative. CDR3 protein: CASSPGTSGPQETQYF. The CDR3, as DNA: TGTGCCAGCAGCCCCGGGACTAGCGGGCCGCAAGAGACCCAGTACTTC.